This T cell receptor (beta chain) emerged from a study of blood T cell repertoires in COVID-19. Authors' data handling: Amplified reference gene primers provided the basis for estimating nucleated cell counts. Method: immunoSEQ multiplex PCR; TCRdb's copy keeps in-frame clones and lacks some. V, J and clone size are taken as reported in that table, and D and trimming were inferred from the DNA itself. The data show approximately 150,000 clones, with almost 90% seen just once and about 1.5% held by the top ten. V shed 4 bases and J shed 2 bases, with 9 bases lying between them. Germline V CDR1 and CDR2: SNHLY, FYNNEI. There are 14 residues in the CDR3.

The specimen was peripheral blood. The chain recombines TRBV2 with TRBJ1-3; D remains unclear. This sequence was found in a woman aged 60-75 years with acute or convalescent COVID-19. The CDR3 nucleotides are TGTGCCAGCAGTGTGGCCGGGACTGGAAACACCATATATTTT. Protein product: CASSVAGTGNTIYF.